Detailed here is one TCR beta chain. Antigen unknown. At one end, the junction sequence differs from germline, possibly due to a read error. Germline V gene sequence: CDR1 SQVTM, CDR2 ANQGSEA. The CDR3 sequence is 14 residues long. There were healthy Caucasian individuals from Russia, aged roughly 6 to 100, serving as donors. The record originates from a study of blood T cells in healthy people across ages. Study-wide results and caveats: Diversity figures based on one million T cells were deemed too low.

A J-beta primer mix and a sample-barcoded 5' primer were used in a second PCR of roughly 6 to 12 cycles. Through a template-switch adaptor with 12 random nucleotides, each cDNA molecule received a tag. TCRdb re-derived calls from the 5' RACE reads in MiXCR, one entry per CDR3 protein. The sample carries roughly 730,000 distinct CDR3 sequences, just over 55% recorded once. The sample comprised blood. The sequence was obtained from a middle-aged man in good health. J is TRBJ2-1 and V is TRBV29-1; D may be TRBD2 (5 bases). The DNA of the CDR3 is TGCGGCGTTGAAGTTCGAGGGCCCTTCAATGAGCAGTTCTTC. Translated, it gives CGVEVRGPFNEQFF.